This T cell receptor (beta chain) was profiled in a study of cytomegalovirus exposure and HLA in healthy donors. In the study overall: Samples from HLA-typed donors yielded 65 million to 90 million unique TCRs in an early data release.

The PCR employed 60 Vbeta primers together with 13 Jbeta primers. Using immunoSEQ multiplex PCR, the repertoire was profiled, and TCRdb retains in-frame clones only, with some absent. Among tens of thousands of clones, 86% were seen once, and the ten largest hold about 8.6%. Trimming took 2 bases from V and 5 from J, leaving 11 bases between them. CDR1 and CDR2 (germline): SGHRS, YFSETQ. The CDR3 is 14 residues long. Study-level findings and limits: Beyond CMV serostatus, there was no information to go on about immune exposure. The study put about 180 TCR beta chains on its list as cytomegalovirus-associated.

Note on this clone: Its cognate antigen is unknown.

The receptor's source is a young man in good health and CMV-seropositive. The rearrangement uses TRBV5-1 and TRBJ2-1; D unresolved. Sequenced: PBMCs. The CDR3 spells CASSFGQVNNEQFF. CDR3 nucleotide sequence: TGCGCCAGCAGCTTCGGCCAGGTCAACAATGAGCAGTTCTTC.